This T cell receptor beta chain was retrieved from a study of molecular identifiers for immune sequencing clone quantification. At the level of the study: Split five ways in replicates, RNA from about 20,000 or 100,000 naive CD8 cells had four portions sequenced. Study-wide results and limits: Clones exceeding 20 RNA copies carried over 98% of effector molecules but under 1% of naive-cell molecules.

The naive CD8 libraries originated from between roughly 18,000 and 1,000,000 sorted cells and drew on 10%, 30% or 50% RNA. TCRdb fed the PCR reads into MiXCR, producing one record per CDR3 protein. This table holds about 68,000 distinct CDR3 sequences, about a sixth found once. V dropped 1 base and J dropped 7 bases, with 14 bases sitting between them. The germline gives CDR1 SGHVS, CDR2 FQNEAQ. This CDR3 is built from 16 residues. Many counts were recorded for this clonotype. Its antigen remains unknown. The TCR originated in a human donor in good health. Some libraries in this study had Jurkat cell RNA spiked in. This sequence joins TRBV7-8 and TRBJ1-6, with a weak D call TRBD1 (6 bases). Sequencing was performed on naive CD8+ T cells from blood, with Jurkat cell RNA spiked in. Noted subset: FACS-sorted CD8+CD4-CCR7+CD45RA+ naive T cells. CDR3 residues: CASSLESGGMNSPLHF. The CDR3 DNA follows: TGTGCCAGCAGCTTAGAGTCTGGGGGCATGAATTCACCCCTCCACTTT.